These 20 T cell receptor beta chains originate from one sample sequenced in a study of blood T cell repertoires in COVID-19. Clones were sequenced by immunoSEQ multiplex PCR, and TCRdb holds only the in-frame ones, with some missing. The sample includes 260,000 or so clones, approximately 87% of them seen just once. Sequencing was done on a sample of peripheral blood. These TCRs come from a human donor in a cohort sampled during active COVID-19.

This rearrangement joins TRBV6-6 to TRBJ2-6; possibly TRBD2 for D (6 bases). The CDR3 contains 17 residues. Trimming took 5 bases from V and 4 from J, leaving 18 bases between them. CDR1 is MNHNY and CDR2 is SVGAGI in the germline V gene (reference sequence). This CDR3 is CASSPAGWGQGANVLTF. The CDR3 DNA reads as TGTGCCAGCAGTCCCGCGGGGTGGGGTCAAGGGGCCAACGTCCTGACTTTC.

V is TRBV10-3 and J is TRBJ2-7; TRBD2 matches at 9 bases. J was trimmed by 6 bases and V by 6 bases; bases with no gene match: 9. This CDR3 spans 14 amino acids. Germline CDR1 and CDR2: ENHRY and SYGVKD. CDR3 protein: CAIRSGIAGVEQYF. CDR3 nucleotide sequence: TGTGCCATCAGGAGCGGCATAGCGGGAGTCGAGCAGTACTTC.

This chain uses TRBV24-1 with TRBJ1-5; D remains unclear. Trimming left V 5 bases short and J 0 bases short, with 10 bases between. CDR1 is KGHDR and CDR2 is SFDVKD in the germline V gene. The CDR3 runs to 15 residues. CDR3 in amino acids: CATSGPGFSNQPQHF. CDR3 coding DNA: TGTGCCACCAGTGGCCCAGGCTTTAGCAATCAGCCCCAGCATTTT.

This chain uses TRBV27 with TRBJ2-4, with D perhaps matching TRBD2 (5 bases). Germline V gene lookup returns CDR1 MNHEY and CDR2 SMNVEV (reference sequence). This CDR3 has 14 amino acids. Trimming took off 6 bases at V and 1 base at J, with 10 bases between the two ends. This chain's CDR3 is CASRSVAAKNIQYF. Written as DNA, the CDR3 is TGTGCCAGCAGGTCCGTAGCGGCCAAAAACATTCAGTACTTC.

This chain uses TRBV2 with TRBJ1-1; D gene ambiguous. Germline CDR1 SNHLY, CDR2 FYNNEI. Trimming removed 3 bases at V and 0 bases at J, with 5 bases between. The CDR3 covers 13 residues. The CDR3 DNA is TGTGCCAGCAGTGATGAGCTGAACACTGAAGCTTTCTTT. It yields the protein CASSDELNTEAFF.

The chain is built from TRBV6-1 and TRBJ2-2; no clear D. Trimming removed 3 bases from V and 6 bases from J, with 8 bases in between. Germline CDR1 and CDR2: MNHNS and SASEGT. The CDR3 sequence is 13 residues long. The CDR3 bases are TGTGCCAGCAGTGATAGCCTGTCCGGGGAGCTGTTTTTT. Encoded protein: CASSDSLSGELFF.

The chain links TRBV14 to TRBJ1-2; perhaps TRBD1 as D (5 bases). The germline V and J ends were trimmed by 3 bases and 4 bases, with 15 bases remaining between them. Per the germline V gene, CDR1 is SGHDN and CDR2 is FVKESK. The CDR3 covers 15 residues. CDR3 coding DNA: TGTGCCAGCAGCCACAGTGGCGGACATCTCTATGGCTACACCTTC. Translated, it gives CASSHSGGHLYGYTF.

The chain joins TRBV24-1 to TRBJ2-5, with 8 positions matching TRBD2. The CDR3 is 16 residues long. CDR1 and CDR2 from the germline V gene are KGHDR and SFDVKD. The V gene end was trimmed by 3 bases and the J gene end by 1 base; junction bases not matched to a gene: 6. In DNA, the CDR3 is TGTGCCACCAGTGATGGGGTAGCGGGGATCCAAGAGACCCAGTACTTC. Its translation is CATSDGVAGIQETQYF.

Here the CDR3 DNA reads TGTGCCAGCAGTTCGGACAGCATTATGAACACTGAAGCTTTCTTT. This gives the protein CASSSDSIMNTEAFF. This rearrangement joins TRBV6-6 to TRBJ1-1; D perhaps matches TRBD1 (6 bases). Germline V gene sequence: CDR1 MNHNY, CDR2 SVGAGI (reference sequence). The CDR3 contains 15 residues. V lost 4 bases and J lost 0, with 12 bases in between.

The chain uses TRBV9 and TRBJ1-2; D gene ambiguous. The germline V gene encodes CDR1 SGDLS and CDR2 YYNGEE. The CDR3 is 13 amino acids. Deletions cut 3 bases from V and 8 bases from J, with 14 bases between. The CDR3, as DNA: TGTGCCAGCAGCGCGGGAGGGCCTGGAGGCTACACCTTC. Amino acids: CASSAGGPGGYTF.

This clone was counted once. The rearrangement joins TRBV14 to TRBJ2-1; 8 bases agree with TRBD1. There are 12 residues in the CDR3. V was pared by 6 bases and J by 9 bases, with 4 bases of the junction left unmatched. Looked up from germline, CDR1 is SGHDN and CDR2 is FVKESK. CDR3 nucleotide sequence: TGTGCCAGCAGGTACACAGGGGGTGAGCAGTTCTTC. This sequence encodes CASRYTGGEQFF. The full variable domain, rest sourced from reference TRBV14 and TRBJ2-1, is EAGVTQFPSHSVIEKGQTVTLRCDPISGHDNLYWYRRVMGKEIKFLLHFVKESKQDESGMPNNRFLAERTGGTYSTLKVQPAELEDSGVYFCASRYTGGEQFFGPGTRLTVL.

This sequence joins TRBV11-2 and TRBJ2-7, with 8 bases fitting TRBD2. Per germline, CDR1 SGHAT and CDR2 FQNNGV. With 5 bases clipped from V and 4 bases from J, the junction kept 1 base outside the gene matches. CDR3 length: 12 amino acids. DNA for the CDR3: TGTGCCAGCAGCATAGCGGGGTACGAGCAGTACTTC. Translating gives CASSIAGYEQYF.

This clone was counted a single time. V and J are TRBV2 and TRBJ2-2; tentatively, D is TRBD1 (6 bases). This CDR3 spans 14 amino acids. V lost 6 bases and J lost 4, with 12 bases in between. Looked up from germline, CDR1 is SNHLY and CDR2 is FYNNEI. The CDR3 sequence: CASRADSLTGELFF. The CDR3 bases are TGTGCCAGCAGGGCGGACAGCCTCACCGGGGAGCTGTTTTTT.

In its sample, this clone was seen once. This chain joins TRBV15 and TRBJ1-3; 8 bases align to TRBD1. The CDR3 contains 19 residues. Germline V gene sequence: CDR1 LNHNV, CDR2 YYDKDF (reference sequence). V gave up 0 bases and J gave up 2 bases; unmatched junction bases: 12. The CDR3 protein is CATSRDQAGGPTPGNTIYF. In nucleotides, the CDR3 is TGTGCCACCAGCAGAGATCAAGCAGGGGGCCCTACCCCTGGAAACACCATATATTTT.

The chain carries TRBV7-2 and TRBJ1-2; D is perhaps TRBD1 (5 bases). This CDR3 spans 17 amino acids. Germline CDR1 and CDR2: SGHTA and FQGNSA. The germline V and J ends were trimmed by 2 bases and 0 bases, with 16 bases remaining between them. The CDR3 sequence: CASSLQGHILSNYGYTF. The CDR3 DNA reads as TGTGCCAGCAGCTTACAGGGCCACATACTATCTAACTATGGCTACACCTTC.

This clone showed up just a few times. V gene TRBV28 combines with J gene TRBJ1-4, with 10 nucleotides matching TRBD1. The CDR3 has 14 amino acids. The V segment lost 5 bases and the J segment 6 bases; nucleotides outside the gene matches: 3. Germline V gene data show CDR1 as MDHEN and CDR2 as SYDVKM. The CDR3 DNA is TGTGCCAGCAGTGACAGGGGGCGGGATGAAAAACTGTTTTTT. Translated, it gives CASSDRGRDEKLFF.

V gene TRBV6-4 combines with J gene TRBJ2-3; the match to TRBD1 covers 8 bases. This CDR3 spans 15 amino acids. The V gene's germline CDR1 is MRHNA and CDR2 SNTAGT. J lost 4 bases, V lost 4 bases, and 7 bases had no gene match. CDR3 protein: CASSARTGGSDTQYF. The CDR3 DNA is TGTGCCAGCAGTGCTCGAACAGGGGGGTCAGATACGCAGTATTTT.

The gene calls are TRBV3-1 (or the pseudogene TRBV3-2) and TRBJ2-7, with 7 bases identical to TRBD1. The CDR3 is made up of 14 amino acids. V lost 2 bases to trimming and J lost 1 base; unmatched junction nucleotides: 2. Germline CDR1 and CDR2: LGHDT and YNNKEL (reference sequence). In nucleotides, the CDR3 is TGTGCCAGCAGCCAAAGGGACAGTTCCTACGAGCAGTACTTC. Encoded protein: CASSQRDSSYEQYF.

This sequence joins TRBV18 and TRBJ1-1, with TRBD1 matching over 11 bases. The CDR3 totals 15 residues. The J segment lost 7 bases and the V segment lost 3 bases, leaving 7 bases of the junction unmatched. Germline-derived CDR1 and CDR2 are KGHSH and LQKENI. The CDR3 sequence is CASSPAGQGALEAFF. CDR3 in DNA: TGTGCCAGCTCACCCGCCGGACAGGGGGCGCTTGAAGCTTTCTTT.

In this sample, this clone turned up a few times. The DNA of the CDR3 is TGTGCCAGCAGTAGACAGCCCTATAGCAATCAGCCCCAGCATTTT. This codes for CASSRQPYSNQPQHF. This chain joins TRBV6-5 and TRBJ1-5; D may be TRBD1 (5 bases). Trimming shortened V by 5 bases and J by 0 bases, and 11 bases separated the two germline ends. CDR1 and CDR2 from the germline V gene are MNHEY and SVGAGI. The CDR3 contains 15 residues.